This TCR beta chain was sequenced in a study of tumor and adjacent non-tumor tissue in lung cancer. Study-level background: Aged 31 to 76 years, patients included roughly eleven men and about 5 women with stage I to III disease. Study results and caveats: Higher tumor TCR diversity was associated with shorter survival. Top 100 clones took a larger repertoire share in normal lung.

The template was RNA from unsorted bulk tissue. This non-tumor lung sample came from over 3 cm beyond the tumor edge. There are many counts of this clonotype. Its antigen is unknown. V was shortened by 8 bases and J by 2 bases, with 7 bases between the two germline ends. CDR3 size: 11 residues. The library came from three nested PCR rounds adapted from ARM-PCR protocols. TCRdb re-called the multiplex PCR reads with MiXCR, one entry per CDR3 protein. The sample contains over 100,000 distinct CDR3 sequences, about 63% of which appear only once. This sequence was found in a man in his sixties with non-small cell lung cancer. The chain combines TRBV12-3 or TRBV12-4 with TRBJ2-7; D gene uncertain. Sequenced sample: distant non-tumor lung tissue. DNA of the CDR3: TGTGCCAGCCGTGGGCCCTACGAGCAGTACTTC. It specifies CASRGPYEQYF.